This T cell receptor (beta chain) was sequenced in a study of blood T cell repertoires in COVID-19 (TCRdb year 2020). General notes on the study: The collaborator samples originated in the United States, Italy and Spain and spanned the acute and convalescent phases of COVID-19. The repertoires were made available in a free public database intended to serve as a resource for research on the immune response to SARS-CoV-2. Samples were obtained from the ongoing ImmuneRACE study (first 160 participants) and from 1,254 subjects provided by 6 global collaborators. The prospective study material was composed of cDNA or gDNA derived from T cells, B-cell-depleted T cells, or PBMCs. A de-identified subject ID, COVID-19 status, age in years and sex were almost always included in the sample metadata. Deeply sampled blood TCRbeta repertoires from subjects exposed to, actively infected with, or recovered from COVID-19 were included in the dataset. Where available, HLA class I and class II types were taken from metadata supplied by the sample provider and were not determined by assay-based typing. Study-level results and caveats: The quantity of clinical and demographic metadata differed by source and by participant and was supplied without curation.

After removal of 2 bases from V and 3 bases from J, the junction retains 12 bases not matched to a gene. The germline V gene (reference sequence) yields SEHNR for CDR1 and FQNEAQ for CDR2. The CDR3 goes from the cysteine to the phenylalanine over 18 residues. CDR3 DNA is the only sequence kept; it has 54 bases, read in frame from the first base. Note on this clone: Its antigen is unknown. Base qualities were left out, and no much larger clone turns up one base away.

At one collaborating source in Seattle, patients were enrolled during active infection and were followed longitudinally through the course of disease. Collaborating institutions collected whole blood in K2EDTA tubes following their own protocols. For TCRbeta analysis, collaborators shipped samples in one of three forms: frozen whole blood, isolated PBMCs, or DNA extracted from either of those sample types. TCRbeta CDR3 regions were amplified from genomic DNA by means of the immunoSEQ Assay, a bias-controlled multiplex PCR. In the source study's methods: Within the assay, amplification of reference gene primers was used to estimate how many nucleated cells each sample contained. To quantify the absolute abundance of each unique TCRbeta CDR3 rearrangement, sequence reads were collapsed and filtered. For each sample, productive Simpson clonality was calculated as the square root of Simpson's diversity index over productive rearrangements. TCRdb limited this immuneACCESS table to in-frame rearrangements with V and J called. A share of clones is missing; checked studies link under half to unresolved V genes, and the rest is unexplained. The D gene and trimming were derived from the DNA, and the V and J assignments and clone size from that table. The sample table holds about 180,000 clones, of which 80% to 85% were seen once. About 7.1% of the sample rests with the top ten.

The source of this sequence is a woman in her seventies with COVID-19, enrolled during active disease. The chain links TRBV7-9 with TRBJ2-1, with 8 bases in between that match TRBD2. Sequencing was performed on peripheral blood. The DNA is as follows: TGTGCCAGCAGCTTAAGTGCGTCAGCGGGAGCGAACTACAATGAGCAGTTCTTC. This gives the protein CASSLSASAGANYNEQFF.